This entry lists 8 T cell receptor beta chains sequenced from one sample in a study of blood T cells in healthy people across ages. The use of a sample-barcoded 5' primer and a J-beta primer mix characterized a second PCR of about 7 to 12 cycles. TCRdb re-called the 5' RACE reads with MiXCR, one entry per CDR3 protein. This table has 1.5 million to 2 million distinct CDR3 sequences, roughly 49% appearing once. Sequencing input: blood. These receptors were taken from a middle-aged woman in good health.

This rearrangement joins TRBV28 to TRBJ2-1; possible D gene TRBD1, 6 bases. This CDR3 spans 15 amino acids. The germline gives CDR1 MDHEN, CDR2 SYDVKM. V dropped 3 bases and J dropped 5 bases, with 14 bases sitting between them. The CDR3: CASSFVWDTDNEQFF. CDR3 nucleotides: TGTGCCAGCAGTTTCGTCTGGGACACCGACAATGAGCAGTTCTTC.

V gene TRBV15 combines with J gene TRBJ1-6, with D unclear. CDR3 length: 12 residues. The germline V gene has CDR1 LNHNV and CDR2 YYDKDF (reference sequence). Trimming took 5 bases from V and 8 from J, leaving 7 bases between them. This chain's CDR3 is CATSGRDSPLHF. CDR3 sequence (DNA): TGTGCCACCAGCGGTAGGGATTCACCCCTCCACTTT.

V gene TRBV7-2 combines with J gene TRBJ2-5; 8 bases map to TRBD2. The better agreement between TRBJ2-7 and the DNA end casts doubt on the J call. The CDR3 extends over 14 amino acids. Germline assignment: CDR1 SGHTA and CDR2 FQGNSA. The CDR3 sequence: CASGPGLAYYEQYF. DNA for the CDR3: TGTGCCAGCGGCCCCGGACTAGCTTACTACGAGCAGTACTTC.

This clonotype was observed a single time. The V and J genes are TRBV6-6 and TRBJ2-5; a weak D match, TRBD1 (5 bases). The CDR3 spans 16 residues. Germline V CDR1 and CDR2: MNHNY, SVGAGI (reference sequence). V lost 5 bases and J 4 bases, leaving 20 bases between the germline ends. In DNA, the CDR3 is TGTGCCAGCAGTCGGACGGGCGAAGGGGTGGGAGAGACCCAGTACTTC. This codes for CASSRTGEGVGETQYF.

This clonotype was observed a single time. The chain employs TRBV20-1 and TRBJ2-3; tentatively, D is TRBD1 (6 bases). The germline CDR1 and CDR2 sequences are DFQATT and SNEGSKA (reference sequence). With 0 bases removed from V and 3 bases from J, the gap between germline ends came to 13 bases. The CDR3 loop spans 15 amino acids. The CDR3 sequence: CSARDGGPWTDTQYF. The CDR3 region has the DNA TGCAGTGCTAGAGATGGGGGCCCTTGGACAGATACGCAGTATTTT.

This rearrangement joins TRBV11-2 to TRBJ2-7; a possible D gene is TRBD1 (6 bases). The J call may be mistaken, given a closer DNA end match to TRBJ2-5. Germline-derived CDR1 and CDR2 are SGHAT and FQNNGV. The CDR3 loop spans 17 amino acids. CDR3 nucleotide sequence: TGTGCCAGCAGCTCCATAGGCTCCGACAGGATGAGGGAGACCCAGTACTTC. Protein: CASSSIGSDRMRETQYF.

Notes on this clonotype: A read error may produce the germline difference seen at one junction end. The chain has TRBV24-1 and TRBJ2-5, with D possibly matching TRBD1 (6 bases). There are 15 residues in the CDR3. Germline V gives CDR1 KGHDR, CDR2 SFDVKD. The CDR3 DNA is TGTGCCACCAGTGATAGGGGCACAGGGCAAGAGACTCAGTACTTC. Translating gives CATSDRGTGQETQYF.

This clonotype was observed a handful of times. The rearrangement uses TRBV28 and TRBJ2-5; unclear D gene. Germline V lookup: CDR1 MDHEN, CDR2 SYDVKM. This CDR3 contains 14 residues. With 3 bases removed from V and 5 bases from J, the gap between germline ends came to 13 bases. The CDR3 DNA sequence: TGTGCCAGCAGTTTGGAAAACTCGGGTGAGACCCAGTACTTC. Translating gives CASSLENSGETQYF.